This TCR beta chain was captured in a study of cytotoxic CD8 clonotypes in ibrutinib-treated CLL. Study context: Patient counts were over 9 relapsed/refractory, roughly 15 treatment-naive and some 17 IGHV unmutated. Treatment had run for a median about 11 months, range 6 to 36, when response samples were taken. Study outcomes and limitations: Patients with sustained remission and those progressing were sampled at differing times. The study found baseline clonality above age-matched healthy donors, tracking circulating CD8+ T-cell counts.

Data came from immunoSEQ multiplex PCR; TCRdb stores just in-frame clones and leaves some out. The sample yields tens of thousands of clones, 56% seen once. V lost 2 bases, J lost 4 bases, and 3 bases lay in between. Germline CDR1 SQVTM, CDR2 ANQGSEA. This CDR3 spans 11 amino acids. A remark on this clone: As yet, its antigen is unknown.

The input for sequencing was PBMCs, taken after 24 months of ibrutinib treatment. The TCR was taken from a human donor with chronic lymphocytic leukemia. The chain combines TRBV29-1 with TRBJ1-3; no firm D call. The CDR3 region has the DNA TGCAGCGTTGAATGGGGAAACACCATATATTTT. Translating it yields CSVEWGNTIYF. Supplemented by reference TRBV29-1 and TRBJ1-3, the full variable domain reads SAVISQKPSRDICQRGTSLTIQCQVDSQVTMMFWYRQQPGQSLTLIATANQGSEATYESGFVIDKFPISRPNLTFSTLTVSNMSPEDSSIYLCSVEWGNTIYFGEGSWLTVV.